These 18 T cell receptor beta chains came from one sample sequenced in a study of T cell repertoires in cytomegalovirus infection. No antigens are known for them. MiXCR, run by TCRdb on the reads, gives a single entry per CDR3 protein. The sample contains more than 250,000 distinct CDR3 sequences, more than 20% of which appear only once. The sequencing here drew on cultured PBMCs, taken from culture after CMV antigen stimulation. The receptors come from a human donor in good health (CMV status not recorded). Some clones in this sample may be carry-over from other donors' samples.

The chain links TRBV6-8 to TRBJ2-1; the D gene is possibly TRBD2 (6 bases). V lost 6 bases and J 1 base, leaving 16 bases between the germline ends. CDR1 and CDR2 from the germline V gene are MNHGY and SAAAGT. This CDR3 is built from 16 residues. CDR3 residues: CASRGSGTRSYNEQFF. CDR3 coding DNA: TGTGCCAGCAGAGGGTCTGGGACTCGATCCTACAATGAGCAGTTCTTC.

This clonotype occurred a few times. This chain links TRBV11-2 with TRBJ2-5; D gene uncertain. V lost 2 bases to trimming and J lost 3 bases, with 7 bases between them. Germline-derived CDR1 and CDR2 are SGHAT and FQNNGV. CDR3 length equals 13 residues. This CDR3 reads CASSLTVKETQYF. As DNA, the CDR3 is TGTGCCAGCAGCTTAACGGTGAAAGAGACCCAGTACTTC.

The chain joins TRBV19 to TRBJ2-1; TRBD2 might be the D (5 bases). The CDR3 extends over 16 amino acids. Looked up from germline, CDR1 is LNHDA and CDR2 is SQIVND (reference sequence). Trimming cost V 5 bases and J 4 bases, with 18 bases left between them. The CDR3 region has the DNA TGTGCCAGTAGTTCTCCAGTGGGAGTCGTATACAATGAGCAGTTCTTC. This codes for CASSSPVGVVYNEQFF.

The chain recombines TRBV7-8 with TRBJ2-1, with D maybe TRBD2 (6 bases). Trimming cost V 3 bases and J 1 base, with 19 bases left between them. Germline V gene sequence: CDR1 SGHVS, CDR2 FQNEAQ. This CDR3 has 18 residues. In DNA, the CDR3 is TGTGCCAGCAGCTTTACGGCAAGGTCCGGAGGGTCCTACAATGAGCAGTTCTTC. Amino acids: CASSFTARSGGSYNEQFF.

Only a few counts were recorded for this clonotype. The rearrangement joins TRBV18 to TRBJ2-1, with D tentatively TRBD2 (6 bases). This CDR3 contains 16 residues. Trimming removed 0 bases at V and 4 bases at J, with 13 bases between. From germline, CDR1 is KGHSH and CDR2 LQKENI. The CDR3 sequence is CASSPPFSGVYNEQFF. CDR3 DNA sequence: TGTGCCAGCTCACCACCGTTTAGCGGTGTATACAATGAGCAGTTCTTC.

This clonotype was picked up a small number of times. J is TRBJ2-7 and V is TRBV7-6, with TRBD2 matching over 8 bases. Germline CDR1 is SGHVS and CDR2 is FNYEAQ. The CDR3 is 14 residues long. V gave up 4 bases and J gave up 9 bases; unmatched junction bases: 11. The DNA of the CDR3 is TGTGCCAGCAGCTCCGCCGAAGCGGGAGATGGGCAGTACGTC. Amino acids: CASSSAEAGDGQYV.

This clonotype was seen a few times. This rearrangement joins TRBV7-9 to TRBJ1-1; the D is unclear. This CDR3 comprises 12 residues. Per the germline V gene, CDR1 is SEHNR and CDR2 is FQNEAQ (reference sequence). The ends were cut back, 1 base at V and 8 bases at J, with 8 bases in the middle. The CDR3 DNA sequence: TGTGCCAGCAGCTTAGATTGGTCCGAAGCTTTCTTT. Its translation: CASSLDWSEAFF.

There are a few counts of this clonotype. The CDR3, as DNA: TGTGCCAGCAGCTTAACCCTAGCGGGAAGTGCCCAAGAGACCCAGTACTTC. It encodes CASSLTLAGSAQETQYF. The chain has TRBV7-2 and TRBJ2-5; TRBD2 aligns across 9 bases. CDR1 SGHTA and CDR2 FQGNSA come from the germline V gene. J gave up 1 base and V 2 bases, and 8 bases lay outside the gene matches. The CDR3 covers 17 residues. Looking up the rest from reference TRBV7-2 and TRBJ2-5 gives the full variable domain: GAGVSQSPSNKVTEKGKDVELRCDPISGHTALYWYRQSLGQGLEFLIYFQGNSAPDKSGLPSDRFSAERTGGSVSTLTIQRTQQEDSAVYLCASSLTLAGSAQETQYFGPGTRLLVL.

This clonotype was counted only a few times. V gene TRBV7-2 combines with J gene TRBJ2-3; no clear D gene. CDR3 length equals 17 residues. Between the trimmed V and J ends, which lost 1 base and 1 base, there was a span of 15 bases. Germline values: CDR1 SGHTA, CDR2 FQGNSA. This CDR3 is CASSLGGGFYRTDTQYF. As DNA, the CDR3 is TGTGCCAGCAGCTTAGGTGGCGGTTTTTATCGCACAGATACGCAGTATTTT.

The chain recombines TRBV6-6 with TRBJ2-5, with 8 bases fitting TRBD2. The trim removed 5 bases at V and 1 base at J, leaving 12 bases unmatched. The CDR3 has 17 amino acids. Per the germline V gene, CDR1 is MNHNY and CDR2 is SVGAGI (reference sequence). CDR3 protein: CASSGGVASGPQETQYF. CDR3 sequence (DNA): TGTGCCAGCAGTGGGGGGGTGGCTAGCGGGCCCCAAGAGACCCAGTACTTC.

The V call is TRBV5-5, the J call TRBJ1-2; D remains unclear. The CDR3 runs 14 residues. CDR1 and CDR2 from the germline V gene are SGHKS and YYEKEE (reference sequence). Trimming removed 4 bases from V and 0 bases from J, with 10 bases in between. CDR3 sequence: CASSPVGANYGYTF. As DNA, the CDR3 is TGTGCCAGCAGCCCTGTCGGGGCTAACTATGGCTACACCTTC.

In the case of this clonotype: At one end the junction does not follow the germline gene, possibly because of a read error. This chain links TRBV7-9 with TRBJ1-1, with D possibly TRBD1 on 5 matching bases. Germline lookup yields CDR1 SEHNR and CDR2 FQNEAQ (reference sequence). CDR3 length: 13 residues. The CDR3 protein is CASVGRVKTEAFF. CDR3 DNA sequence: TGTGCCTCCGTCGGCAGGGTGAAAACTGAAGCTTTCTTT.

The chain links TRBV12-3 or TRBV12-4 to TRBJ2-2; possibly TRBD2 for D (5 bases). CDR3 length: 15 amino acids. V shed 5 bases and J shed 4 bases, with 14 bases lying between them. This CDR3 is CASSTRLGGTGELFF. The CDR3 DNA is TGTGCCAGCAGTACCCGGTTAGGAGGCACCGGGGAGCTGTTTTTT.

This clonotype showed up many times. The J gene is TRBJ1-1, the V gene TRBV6-2 or TRBV6-3, with D uncertain. From germline, CDR1 is MNHEY and CDR2 SVGEGT. V was clipped by 7 bases and J by 4 bases, with 13 bases between them. The CDR3 is 13 amino acids. The CDR3 DNA sequence: TGTGCCAGCAAGGAAGACGGACCCACTGAAGCTTTCTTT. Translation gives CASKEDGPTEAFF.

This clonotype was seen repeatedly, ten times or more. The V and J genes are TRBV7-6 and TRBJ1-4; tentative D call: TRBD1 (6 bases). Trimming pared 1 base from V and 6 bases from J, leaving 21 bases between. Germline V CDR1 and CDR2: SGHVS, FNYEAQ. This CDR3 region has 18 residues. This CDR3 reads CASSLEKMRGQWHEKLFF. The CDR3 DNA reads TGTGCCAGCAGCTTAGAGAAAATGCGGGGGCAGTGGCATGAAAAACTGTTTTTT.

There are a few counts of this clonotype. CDR3 DNA: TGTGCCAGCAGTCCAGGGACCATCCACCACGAGCAGTACGTC. Translated: CASSPGTIHHEQYV. The chain couples TRBV6-6 to TRBJ2-7; either TRBD1 or TRBD2 may supply D (5 bases each). V was trimmed by 5 bases and J by 5 bases, leaving 16 bases between them. This CDR3 has 14 amino acids. Per germline, CDR1 MNHNY and CDR2 SVGAGI (reference sequence).

This clonotype was picked up a small number of times. The chain recombines TRBV6-5 with TRBJ2-7; TRBD2 agrees at 8 bases. Per germline, CDR1 MNHEY and CDR2 SVGAGI. V was pared by 4 bases and J by 2 bases, with 19 bases of the junction left unmatched. CDR3 length equals 19 residues. This CDR3 reads CASSSTPLVRAGVPYEQYF. The CDR3 bases are TGTGCCAGCAGTTCAACACCTCTTGTGCGAGCGGGAGTACCCTACGAGCAGTACTTC.

The V call is TRBV4-3, the J call TRBJ2-7, with unresolved D. Per the germline V gene, CDR1 is LGHNA and CDR2 is YSLEER. V gave up 0 bases and J gave up 3 bases, with 15 bases separating them. CDR3 length: 16 amino acids. CDR3 protein: CASSQDYSGAHYEQYV. The CDR3 DNA sequence: TGCGCCAGCAGCCAAGATTACTCAGGAGCTCACTACGAGCAGTACGTC.